This TCR beta chain is drawn from a study of lymphopenia after photon versus proton radiotherapy. Overall study findings and caveats: After lymphocyte nadir, photon-treated repertoires showed oligoclonal expansion, especially CD8+ Temra.

Per germline, CDR1 MNHEY and CDR2 SVGAGI. The CDR3 is 14 residues long. V lost 2 bases, J lost 6 bases, and 14 bases lay in between. A note on this clone: What it recognizes is unknown.

Clones were sequenced by immunoSEQ multiplex PCR, and TCRdb holds only the in-frame ones, with some missing. The sample gives 70,000 to 95,000 clones, approximately 82% of which show up once; over 1.1% is in the top ten. This sample comprised peripheral blood, obtained from a patient treated with proton-based radiotherapy. The chain joins TRBV6-5 to TRBJ2-7; tentative D call: TRBD2 (6 bases). This TCR derives from a man aged 55 to 70 with pancreatic cancer. The CDR3 loop is CASSYAGTPGEQYF. Written as DNA, the CDR3 is TGTGCCAGCAGTTACGCGGGAACCCCTGGCGAGCAGTACTTC.